This T cell receptor (beta chain) was recorded in a study of OX40 agonist ivuxolimab in advanced cancers. This clone appeared a few times. The method was immunoSEQ multiplex PCR; TCRdb's version includes in-frame clones alone and lacks a portion of them. The sample contains approximately 45,000 clones, less than 85% of which appear only once. CDR1 is MRHNA and CDR2 is SNTAGT in the germline V gene. Trimming took off 6 bases at V and 3 bases at J, with 11 bases between the two ends. There are 13 residues in the CDR3. Sequenced here: CD4+ or CD8+ T cells sorted from blood, sampled in a trial of the OX40 agonist ivuxolimab. The chain joins TRBV6-4 to TRBJ1-1; possible D gene TRBD1, 5 bases. The TCR was taken from an adult with an advanced solid tumor such as melanoma, head and neck, liver or kidney cancer. CDR3 sequence (DNA): TGTGCCAGCAGATCAACAGGAGACACTGAAGCTTTCTTT. The encoded protein is CASRSTGDTEAFF.